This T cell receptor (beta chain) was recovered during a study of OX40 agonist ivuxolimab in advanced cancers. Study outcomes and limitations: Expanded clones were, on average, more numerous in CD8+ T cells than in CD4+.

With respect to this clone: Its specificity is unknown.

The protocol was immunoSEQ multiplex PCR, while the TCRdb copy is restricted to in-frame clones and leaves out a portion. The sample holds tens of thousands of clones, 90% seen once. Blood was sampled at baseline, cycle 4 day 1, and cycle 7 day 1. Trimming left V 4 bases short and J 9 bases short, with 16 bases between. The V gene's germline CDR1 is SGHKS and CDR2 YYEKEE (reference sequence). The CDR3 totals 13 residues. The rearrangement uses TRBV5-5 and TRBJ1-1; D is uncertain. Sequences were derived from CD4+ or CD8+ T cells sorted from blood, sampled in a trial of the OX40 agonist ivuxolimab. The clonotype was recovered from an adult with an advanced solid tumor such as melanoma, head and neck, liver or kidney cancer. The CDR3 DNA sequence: TGTGCCAGCAGCCCGGACGGGCCACCCAAAGCTTTCTTT. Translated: CASSPDGPPKAFF.